The TCR beta chain described here comes from a study of Ad26.COV2.S vaccination and SARS-CoV-2 variants. Notes on the study in general: Individuals receiving vaccine had higher spike-specific TCR breadth than placebo recipients did.

The germline V gene encodes CDR1 SGDLS and CDR2 YYNGEE. V lost 4 bases and J lost 4, with 9 bases in between. There are 13 residues in the CDR3. A word on this clone: Its antigen is still unknown.

Profiling relied on immunoSEQ multiplex PCR, and the TCRdb table lists in-frame clones only, not all of them. This table holds about 350,000 clones, 70% to 90% found once. The sample's treatment: around 19 received Ad26.COV2.S at low or high dose, single or two shots; five or six received placebo; per-sample allocation not given. Following the first vaccine or placebo injection, samples were taken on day 63. The donor's status was that of an adult aged 18-55 years in Boston. The vaccine delivered Wuhan-strain SARS-CoV-2 spike through an Ad26 vector. The specimen was peripheral blood, collected in a trial of Ad26.COV2.S vaccine versus placebo. The chain uses TRBV9 and TRBJ1-3; D is unresolved. The clonotype originates from a person aged 18-60 years who received the Ad26.COV2.S COVID-19 vaccine or a placebo. The CDR3 spells CASSPGRGNTIYF. CDR3 sequence (DNA): TGTGCCAGCAGCCCCGGTAGGGGAAACACCATATATTTT.